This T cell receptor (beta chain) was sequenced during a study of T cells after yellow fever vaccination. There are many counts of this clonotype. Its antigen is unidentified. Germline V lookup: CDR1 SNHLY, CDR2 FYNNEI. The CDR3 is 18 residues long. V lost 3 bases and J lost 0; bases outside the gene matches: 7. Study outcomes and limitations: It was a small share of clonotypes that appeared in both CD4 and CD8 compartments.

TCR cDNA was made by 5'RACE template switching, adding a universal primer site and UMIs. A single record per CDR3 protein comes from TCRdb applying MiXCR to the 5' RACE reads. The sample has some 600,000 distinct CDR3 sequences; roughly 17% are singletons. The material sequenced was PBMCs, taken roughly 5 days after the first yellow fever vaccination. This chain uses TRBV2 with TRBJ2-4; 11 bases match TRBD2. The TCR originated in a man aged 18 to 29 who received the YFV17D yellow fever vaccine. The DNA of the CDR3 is TGTGCCAGCAGTGATTTGGGACTAGCGGCTAGAGCCAAAAACATTCAGTACTTC. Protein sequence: CASSDLGLAARAKNIQYF. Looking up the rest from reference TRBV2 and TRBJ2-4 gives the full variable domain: EPEVTQTPSHQVTQMGQEVILRCVPISNHLYFYWYRQILGQKVEFLVSFYNNEISEKSEIFDDQFSVERPDGSNFTLKIRSTKLEDSAMYFCASSDLGLAARAKNIQYFGAGTRLSVL.